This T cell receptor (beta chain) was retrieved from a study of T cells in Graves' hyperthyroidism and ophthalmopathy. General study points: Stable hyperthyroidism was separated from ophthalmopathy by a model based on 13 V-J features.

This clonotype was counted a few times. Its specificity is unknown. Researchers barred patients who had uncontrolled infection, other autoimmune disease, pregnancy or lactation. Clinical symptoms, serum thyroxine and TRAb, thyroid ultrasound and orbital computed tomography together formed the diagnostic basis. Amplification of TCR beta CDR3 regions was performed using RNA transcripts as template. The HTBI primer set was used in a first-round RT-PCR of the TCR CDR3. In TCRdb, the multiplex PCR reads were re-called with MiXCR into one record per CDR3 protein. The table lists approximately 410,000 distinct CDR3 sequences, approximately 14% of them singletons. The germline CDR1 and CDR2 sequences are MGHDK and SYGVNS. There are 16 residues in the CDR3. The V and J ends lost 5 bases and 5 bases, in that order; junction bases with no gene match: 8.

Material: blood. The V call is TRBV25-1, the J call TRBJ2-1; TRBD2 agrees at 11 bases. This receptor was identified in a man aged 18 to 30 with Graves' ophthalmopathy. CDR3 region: CASSRIAGGEDNEQFF. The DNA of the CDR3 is TGTGCCAGCAGTCGTATAGCGGGAGGGGAGGACAATGAGCAGTTCTTC.